What follows are 29 T cell receptor beta chains derived from one specimen sequenced in a study of cytomegalovirus exposure and HLA in healthy donors. Both 60 Vbeta primers and 13 Jbeta primers went into the PCR. Using immunoSEQ multiplex PCR, the repertoire was profiled, and TCRdb retains in-frame clones only, with some absent. Counted here are 75,000 to 100,000 clones, around 76% occurring once; the ten biggest clones make up 0.57%. The sample comprised PBMCs. The receptors here all came from a man aged 25 to 40 in good health and CMV-seronegative.

This rearrangement joins TRBV18 to TRBJ1-5, with a possible D match to TRBD1 (5 bases). CDR1 is KGHSH, CDR2 LQKENI, per germline. V lost 0 bases to trimming and J lost 6 bases, with 9 bases between them. The CDR3 loop spans 14 amino acids. The CDR3 reads CASSPPPTGQPQHF. The CDR3 DNA follows: TGTGCCAGCTCACCACCCCCTACAGGTCAGCCCCAGCATTTT.

Here the CDR3 DNA reads TGTGCCAGTAGTCCCCAGGGTACTGAAGCTTTCTTT. The encoded protein is CASSPQGTEAFF. This sequence joins TRBV19 and TRBJ1-1; a weak D match, TRBD1 (5 bases). The V end was cut by 5 bases, the J end by 5 bases, with 9 bases between. The CDR3 totals 12 residues. Germline V lookup: CDR1 LNHDA, CDR2 SQIVND (reference sequence). Complete variable domain (other parts from reference TRBV19 and TRBJ1-1): DGGITQSPKYLFRKEGQNVTLSCEQNLNHDAMYWYRQDPGQGLRLIYYSQIVNDFQKGDIAEGYSVSREKKESFPLTVTSAQKNPTAFYLCASSPQGTEAFFGQGTRLTVV.

This clone came up a few times. This chain joins TRBV6-5 and TRBJ1-1; D is unclear. The CDR3 extends over 14 amino acids. From germline, CDR1 is MNHEY and CDR2 SVGAGI. The V end lost 2 bases, the J end lost 3 bases, and 10 bases lay between the germline ends. The CDR3 loop reads CASSYTDGDTEAFF. Written as DNA, the CDR3 is TGTGCCAGCAGTTACACGGACGGGGACACTGAAGCTTTCTTT.

The chain joins TRBV7-2 to TRBJ1-4; D possibly corresponds to TRBD1 (5 bases). Germline V gene sequence: CDR1 SGHTA, CDR2 FQGNSA. Between the trimmed V and J ends, which lost 5 bases and 8 bases, there was a span of 12 bases. The CDR3 is made up of 13 amino acids. The CDR3 coding sequence is TGTGCCAGCAGCGGCCAGGGAGGGGAAAAACTGTTTTTT. It codes for CASSGQGGEKLFF.

The chain joins TRBV7-9 to TRBJ2-3; maybe TRBD2 (5 bases). Trimming stripped 4 bases from V and 6 bases from J, with 17 bases between. The CDR3 contains 15 residues. Germline V gene lookup returns CDR1 SEHNR and CDR2 FQNEAQ (reference sequence). The CDR3 protein is CASSSDWTTLDTQYF. CDR3 nucleotides: TGTGCCAGCAGCTCGGACTGGACGACCCTGGATACGCAGTATTTT.

The chain couples TRBV5-4 to TRBJ1-3; D unclear. CDR1 and CDR2 (germline): SGHNT, YYREEE (reference sequence). The CDR3 runs 14 residues. Between the trimmed V and J ends, which lost 2 bases and 0 bases, there was a span of 6 bases. CDR3 in DNA: TGTGCCAGCAGCTTAGCACTCTCTGGAAACACCATATATTTT. The encoded protein is CASSLALSGNTIYF.

The rearrangement uses TRBV5-3 and TRBJ1-2; 9 bases are shared with TRBD1. TRBV5-3 is placed among ORFs of uncertain function. The CDR3 runs 16 residues. Losses at the gene ends were 4 bases for V and 4 bases for J; bases not matched to a gene: 11. The CDR3 nucleotides read TGTGCCAGAAGCCAACACATGGGACAGGGCTCCTATGGCTACACCTTC. This translates into CARSQHMGQGSYGYTF.

The chain uses TRBV29-1 and TRBJ1-4; D call uncertain. This CDR3 spans 12 amino acids. Trimming cost V 6 bases and J 8 bases, with 13 bases left between them. Germline CDR1 reads SQVTM; CDR2 reads ANQGSEA. The CDR3 loop is CSVRQLEEKLFF. CDR3 DNA sequence: TGCAGCGTCCGGCAGCTGGAGGAAAAACTGTTTTTT.

This clone was observed once. The V call is TRBV7-3, the J call TRBJ2-3; 15 bases fit TRBD2. V shed 5 bases, J shed 5 bases, and the junction held 5 bases outside the gene matches. The CDR3 sequence is 16 residues long. Germline CDR1 reads SGHTA; CDR2 reads FQGTGA. This CDR3 is CASSKGLAGGLDTQYF. In DNA form, the CDR3 reads TGTGCCAGCAGCAAGGGACTAGCGGGAGGCTTAGATACGCAGTATTTT.

This chain connects TRBV9 to TRBJ1-1, with D possibly TRBD1 on 5 matching bases. V lost 0 bases and J lost 1, with 16 bases in between. The CDR3 extends over 17 amino acids. Germline V lookup: CDR1 SGDLS, CDR2 YYNGEE. The CDR3 reads CASSVGWRDGENTEAFF. The DNA of the CDR3 is TGTGCCAGCAGCGTAGGTTGGCGGGACGGGGAGAACACTGAAGCTTTCTTT.

The CDR3 region has the DNA TGTGCCAGCAGCTGGGACAGGAGCAATCAGCCCCAGCATTTT. The encoded protein is CASSWDRSNQPQHF. V and J are TRBV5-5 and TRBJ1-5; 8 nucleotides agree with TRBD1. CDR1 SGHKS and CDR2 YYEKEE come from the germline V gene (reference sequence). Unmatched junction bases numbered 0, after V lost 3 bases and J lost 1 base. The CDR3 spans 14 residues. The full variable domain, rest sourced from reference TRBV5-5 and TRBJ1-5, is DAGVTQSPTHLIKTRGQQVTLRCSPISGHKSVSWYQQVLGQGPQFIFQYYEKEERGRGNFPDRFSARQFPNYSSELNVNALLLGDSALYLCASSWDRSNQPQHFGDGTRLSIL.

The rearrangement links TRBV7-2 to TRBJ2-2; 7 bases are shared with TRBD2. The germline V gene has CDR1 SGHTA and CDR2 FQGNSA. The V gene end was trimmed by 5 bases and the J gene end by 2 bases; junction bases not matched to a gene: 8. CDR3 length: 16 residues. The CDR3, as DNA: TGTGCCAGCAGCCCTACGAGCGGGGCAAACACCGGGGAGCTGTTTTTT. Its translation is CASSPTSGANTGELFF.

The J gene is TRBJ2-2, the V gene TRBV7-3; D is unresolved. The germline V gene has CDR1 SGHTA and CDR2 FQGTGA. The CDR3 has 17 residues. V was cut by 1 base and J by 5 bases, with 17 bases left in between. The CDR3 protein is CASSLMSVRSRTGELFF. The CDR3 DNA sequence: TGTGCCAGCAGCTTAATGTCGGTACGGAGCCGGACCGGGGAGCTGTTTTTT.

The CDR3 protein is CASSSPGLPYNEQFF. Written as DNA, the CDR3 is TGTGCCAGCAGCTCTCCGGGACTCCCCTACAATGAGCAGTTCTTC. The V gene is TRBV13, the J gene TRBJ2-1; tentative D call: TRBD2 (6 bases). The CDR3 consists of 15 residues. With 4 bases removed from V and 2 bases from J, the gap between germline ends came to 12 bases. CDR1 is PRHDT and CDR2 is FYEKMQ in the germline V gene (reference sequence).

The chain combines TRBV25-1 with TRBJ2-1, with 10 bases fitting TRBD2. From germline, CDR1 is MGHDK and CDR2 SYGVNS. V was pared by 3 bases and J by 4 bases, with 6 bases of the junction left unmatched. This CDR3 contains 16 residues. The CDR3 nucleotides read TGTGCCAGCAGTGATCCTCTAGCGGGGGATTACAATGAGCAGTTCTTC. Amino acid sequence: CASSDPLAGDYNEQFF.

This clone was seen a single time. This chain connects TRBV5-1 to TRBJ1-1, with D maybe TRBD1 (5 bases). V lost 7 bases to trimming and J lost 4 bases, with 17 bases between them. This CDR3 spans 14 amino acids. Germline V gives CDR1 SGHRS, CDR2 YFSETQ. CDR3 region: CASGSQGWGTEAFF. In DNA, the CDR3 is TGCGCCAGCGGATCGCAGGGCTGGGGCACTGAAGCTTTCTTT.

This chain links TRBV6-4 with TRBJ1-1, with D possibly matching TRBD1 (6 bases). The germline V gene encodes CDR1 MRHNA and CDR2 SNTAGT. V was trimmed by 6 bases and J by 4 bases, leaving 18 bases between them. This CDR3 is built from 15 residues. The CDR3 sequence is CASSRGGAGLTEAFF. In DNA form, the CDR3 reads TGTGCCAGCAGCCGGGGGGGGGCAGGGCTCACTGAAGCTTTCTTT.

This clone was recorded a few times. The gene calls are TRBV23-1 and TRBJ2-5; D possibly corresponds to TRBD1 (7 bases). TRBV23-1 is known as an ORF, though its function is uncertain. The CDR3 is made up of 17 amino acids. V lost 2 bases to trimming and J lost 2 bases, with 18 bases between them. The DNA for the CDR3 is TGCGCCAGCAGTCAACCTGACTGCGCGGGACAGCAAGAGACCCAGTACTTC. Protein: CASSQPDCAGQQETQYF.

J is TRBJ2-1 and V is TRBV10-2; TRBD1 agrees at 7 bases. Germline-derived CDR1 and CDR2 are WSHSY and SAAADI. The CDR3 totals 17 residues. After removal of 6 bases from V and 8 bases from J, the junction contained 19 bases not matched to a gene. Here the CDR3 DNA reads TGCGCCAGCAGACGATTTATTAAACAGGGGATTGTGGATGAGCAGTTCTTC. Its translation: CASRRFIKQGIVDEQFF.

V is TRBV15 and J is TRBJ2-7; D is unclear. CDR1 is LNHNV and CDR2 is YYDKDF in the germline V gene (reference sequence). V shed 0 bases and J shed 2 bases, with 11 bases lying between them. The CDR3 length is 15 residues. The DNA of the CDR3 is TGTGCCACCAGCAGAGATCTGGCCATCGCCTACGAGCAGTACTTC. It codes for CATSRDLAIAYEQYF.

The rearrangement links TRBV5-1 to TRBJ1-1, with D possibly TRBD1 on 6 matching bases. In germline, CDR1 is SGHRS, CDR2 YFSETQ. The CDR3 contains 16 residues. V lost 1 base and J 1 base, leaving 14 bases between the germline ends. CDR3 protein: CASSLTSGAANTEAFF. The CDR3 coding sequence is TGCGCCAGCAGCTTGACGTCAGGGGCAGCGAACACTGAAGCTTTCTTT.

The chain combines TRBV9 with TRBJ2-5; 7 bases agree with TRBD2. Germline assignment: CDR1 SGDLS and CDR2 YYNGEE. V was clipped by 3 bases and J by 4 bases; unmatched bases: 3. This CDR3 spans 13 amino acids. The CDR3 protein is CASSAGGGETQYF. The DNA of the CDR3 is TGTGCCAGCAGCGCGGGGGGAGGAGAGACCCAGTACTTC.

The J gene is TRBJ2-1, the V gene TRBV19, with TRBD2 identical over 11 bases. CDR1 LNHDA and CDR2 SQIVND come from the germline V gene (reference sequence). The CDR3 is 16 residues long. V lost 3 bases to trimming and J lost 4 bases; unmatched junction nucleotides: 5. The CDR3 DNA reads TGTGCCAGTAGTATGATGCTAGCGGGGGGATACAATGAGCAGTTCTTC. As protein: CASSMMLAGGYNEQFF.

The chain employs TRBV2 and TRBJ1-1, with 8 bases aligning to TRBD1. Germline loops: CDR1 SNHLY, CDR2 FYNNEI. This CDR3 spans 15 amino acids. J lost 5 bases, V lost 3 bases, and 8 bases had no gene match. CDR3 loop: CASSDRGLSFTEAFF. Here the CDR3 DNA reads TGTGCCAGCAGTGACAGGGGGCTTAGTTTTACTGAAGCTTTCTTT.

V and J are TRBV6-1 and TRBJ2-1, with D tentatively TRBD2 (6 bases). The CDR3 length is 15 residues. CDR1 MNHNS and CDR2 SASEGT come from the germline V gene. V was shortened by 5 bases and J by 1 base, with 12 bases between the two germline ends. The CDR3 region has the DNA TGTGCCAGCAGTAAACCTGGGGGGTCCTACAATGAGCAGTTCTTC. Translating it yields CASSKPGGSYNEQFF.

Judged by abundance, this clone is medium-sized. The chain has TRBV10-3 and TRBJ1-1; D perhaps matches TRBD1 (5 bases). The CDR3 has 14 amino acids. Germline V gives CDR1 ENHRY, CDR2 SYGVKD. V was shortened by 3 bases and J by 3 bases, with 11 bases between the two germline ends. For the CDR3, the DNA is TGTGCCATCAGTGACGTGGGGCTGTACACTGAAGCTTTCTTT. This encodes CAISDVGLYTEAFF.

This chain connects TRBV15 to TRBJ2-5; 7 nucleotides align to TRBD2. The germline V gene encodes CDR1 LNHNV and CDR2 YYDKDF (reference sequence). This CDR3 spans 14 amino acids. V shed 5 bases, J shed 5 bases, and the junction held 8 bases outside the gene matches. The CDR3 DNA follows: TGTGCCACCAGCCGAGGGACTATAGTGGAGACCCAGTACTTC. Amino acid sequence: CATSRGTIVETQYF.

This rearrangement joins TRBV19 to TRBJ1-1; possibly TRBD1 for D (5 bases). Deletions cut 1 base from V and 1 base from J, with 16 bases between. Germline CDR1 LNHDA, CDR2 SQIVND (reference sequence). This CDR3 spans 17 amino acids. This chain's CDR3 is CASSIGWGGPGNTEAFF. The DNA of the CDR3 is TGTGCCAGTAGTATAGGGTGGGGCGGCCCAGGGAACACTGAAGCTTTCTTT.

The J gene is TRBJ1-3, the V gene TRBV7-9; D gene uncertain. The germline V gene encodes CDR1 SEHNR and CDR2 FQNEAQ (reference sequence). The CDR3 extends over 15 amino acids. Trimming pared 5 bases from V and 2 bases from J, leaving 13 bases between. The CDR3 region has the DNA TGTGCCAGCAGCGGCCCAGGAGGTGCTGGAAACACCATATATTTT. Protein product: CASSGPGGAGNTIYF. The full variable domain, its missing parts supplied by reference TRBV7-9 and TRBJ1-3, is DTGVSQNPRHKITKRGQNVTFRCDPISEHNRLYWYRQTLGQGPEFLTYFQNEAQLEKSRLLSDRFSAERPKGSFSTLEIQRTEQGDSAMYLCASSGPGGAGNTIYFGEGSWLTVV.